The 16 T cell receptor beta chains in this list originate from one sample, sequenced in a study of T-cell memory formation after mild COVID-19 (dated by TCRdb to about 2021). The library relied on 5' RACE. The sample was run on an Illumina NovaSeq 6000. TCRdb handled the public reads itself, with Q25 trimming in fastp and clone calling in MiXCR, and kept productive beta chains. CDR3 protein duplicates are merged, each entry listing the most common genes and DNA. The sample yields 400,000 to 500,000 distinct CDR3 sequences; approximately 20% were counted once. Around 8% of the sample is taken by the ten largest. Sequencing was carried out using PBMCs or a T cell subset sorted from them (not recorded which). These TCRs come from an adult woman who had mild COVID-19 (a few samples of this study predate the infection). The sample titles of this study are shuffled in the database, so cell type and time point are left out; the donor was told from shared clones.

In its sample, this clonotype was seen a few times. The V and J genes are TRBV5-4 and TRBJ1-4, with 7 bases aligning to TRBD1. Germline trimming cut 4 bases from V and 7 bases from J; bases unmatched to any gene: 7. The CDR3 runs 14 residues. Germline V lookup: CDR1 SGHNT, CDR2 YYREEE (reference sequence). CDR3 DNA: TGTGCCAGCAGCATCAGGGGGTACGGTGAAAAACTGTTTTTT. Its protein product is CASSIRGYGEKLFF. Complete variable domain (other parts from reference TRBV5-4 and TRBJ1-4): ETGVTQSPTHLIKTRGQQVTLRCSSQSGHNTVSWYQQALGQGPQFIFQYYREEENGRGNFPPRFSGLQFPNYSSELNVNALELDDSALYLCASSIRGYGEKLFFGSGTQLSVL.

CDR3 protein: CAWSGGGSLYEQYF. CDR3 DNA: TGTGCCTGGAGTGGAGGCGGGAGCCTCTACGAGCAGTACTTC. This chain links TRBV30 with TRBJ2-7; 7 nucleotides match TRBD2. Germline V gives CDR1 GTSNPN, CDR2 SVGIG (reference sequence). With V trimmed by 1 base and J by 3 bases, 6 bases remained unmatched. The CDR3 has 14 amino acids.

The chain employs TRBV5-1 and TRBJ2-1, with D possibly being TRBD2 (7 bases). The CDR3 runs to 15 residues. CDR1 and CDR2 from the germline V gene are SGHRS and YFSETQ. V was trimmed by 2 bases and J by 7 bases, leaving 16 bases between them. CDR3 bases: TGCGCCAGCAGCTTTGGAGGGGGGGCTCGGAATGAGCAGTTCTTC. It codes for CASSFGGGARNEQFF. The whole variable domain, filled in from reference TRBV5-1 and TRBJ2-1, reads KAGVTQTPRYLIKTRGQQVTLSCSPISGHRSVSWYQQTPGQGLQFLFEYFSETQRNKGNFPGRFSGRQFSNSRSEMNVSTLELGDSALYLCASSFGGGARNEQFFGPGTRLTVL.

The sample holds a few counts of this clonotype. CDR3 bases: TGTGCCAGCAGCTTAGCGAGGACTAGCGGGGATGCGCAGTATTTT. Translation gives CASSLARTSGDAQYF. V gene TRBV7-6 combines with J gene TRBJ2-3; TRBD2 agrees at 12 bases. The CDR3 runs 15 residues. Trimming cost V 0 bases and J 10 bases; bases outside gene matches: 5. Germline V gives CDR1 SGHVS, CDR2 FNYEAQ.

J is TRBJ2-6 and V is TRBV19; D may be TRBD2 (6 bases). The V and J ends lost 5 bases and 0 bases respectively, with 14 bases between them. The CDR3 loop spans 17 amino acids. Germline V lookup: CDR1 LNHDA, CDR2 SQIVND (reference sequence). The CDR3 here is CASSAEGSYSGANVLTF. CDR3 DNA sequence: TGTGCCAGTAGTGCGGAGGGGAGTTACTCTGGGGCCAACGTCCTGACTTTC.

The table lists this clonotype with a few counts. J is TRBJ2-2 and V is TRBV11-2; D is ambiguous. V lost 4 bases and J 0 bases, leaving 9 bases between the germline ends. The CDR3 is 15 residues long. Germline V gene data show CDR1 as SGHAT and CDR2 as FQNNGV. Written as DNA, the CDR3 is TGTGCCAGCAGCTATGGCGGATCGAACACCGGGGAGCTGTTTTTT. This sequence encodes CASSYGGSNTGELFF.

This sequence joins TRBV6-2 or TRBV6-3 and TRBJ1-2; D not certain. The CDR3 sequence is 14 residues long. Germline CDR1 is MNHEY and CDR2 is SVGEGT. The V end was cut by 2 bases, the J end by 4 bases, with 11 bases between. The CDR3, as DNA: TGTGCCAGCAGTTACGGGGAGGCAGCCTATGGCTACACCTTC. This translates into CASSYGEAAYGYTF.

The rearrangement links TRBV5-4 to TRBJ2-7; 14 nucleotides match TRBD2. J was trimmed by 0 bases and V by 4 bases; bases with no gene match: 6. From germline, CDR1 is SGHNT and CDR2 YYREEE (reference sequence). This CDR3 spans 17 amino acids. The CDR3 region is CASSAGLAGEISYEQYF. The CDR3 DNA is TGTGCCAGCAGCGCGGGACTAGCGGGGGAAATCTCCTACGAGCAGTACTTC.

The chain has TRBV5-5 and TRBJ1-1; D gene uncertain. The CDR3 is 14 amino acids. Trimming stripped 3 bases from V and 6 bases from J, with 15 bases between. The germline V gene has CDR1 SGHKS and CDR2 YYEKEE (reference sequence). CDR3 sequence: CASSSGRSAPEAFF. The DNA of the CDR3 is TGTGCCAGCAGCTCCGGACGGAGCGCCCCTGAAGCTTTCTTT.

The CDR3 spells CSASGQATGELFF. The CDR3 DNA is TGCAGCGCATCGGGACAGGCGACCGGGGAGCTGTTTTTT. This chain links TRBV29-1 with TRBJ2-2; 8 positions agree with TRBD1. Germline assignment: CDR1 SQVTM and CDR2 ANQGSEA. After removal of 7 bases from V and 5 bases from J, the junction contained 6 bases not matched to a gene. This CDR3 comprises 13 residues.

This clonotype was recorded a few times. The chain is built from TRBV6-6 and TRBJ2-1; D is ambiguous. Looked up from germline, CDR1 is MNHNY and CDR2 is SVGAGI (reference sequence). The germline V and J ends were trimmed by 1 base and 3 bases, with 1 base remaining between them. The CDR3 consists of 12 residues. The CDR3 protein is CASSYFYNEQFF. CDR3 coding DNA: TGTGCCAGCAGTTACTTCTACAATGAGCAGTTCTTC.

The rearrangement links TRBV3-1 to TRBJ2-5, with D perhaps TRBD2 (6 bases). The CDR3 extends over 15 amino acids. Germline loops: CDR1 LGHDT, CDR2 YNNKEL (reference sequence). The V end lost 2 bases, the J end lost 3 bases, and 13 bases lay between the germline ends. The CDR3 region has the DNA TGTGCCAGCAGCCAACCCTCCGGGAGAAAAGAGACCCAGTACTTC. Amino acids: CASSQPSGRKETQYF.

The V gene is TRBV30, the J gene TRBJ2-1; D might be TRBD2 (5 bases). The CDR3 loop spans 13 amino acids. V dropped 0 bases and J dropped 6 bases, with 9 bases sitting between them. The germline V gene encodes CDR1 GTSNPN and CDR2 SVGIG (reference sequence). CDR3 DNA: TGTGCCTGGAGTGTAGGAGGCGCCAATGAGCAGTTCTTC. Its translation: CAWSVGGANEQFF.

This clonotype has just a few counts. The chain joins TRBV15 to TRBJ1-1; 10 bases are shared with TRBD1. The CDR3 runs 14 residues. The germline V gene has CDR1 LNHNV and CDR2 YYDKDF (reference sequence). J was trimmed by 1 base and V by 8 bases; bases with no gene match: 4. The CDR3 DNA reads TGTGCCACCTCGGACAGGGGGGCGAACACTGAAGCTTTCTTT. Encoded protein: CATSDRGANTEAFF.

The CDR3 nucleotides are TGCGCCAGCAGCCAAGATCTGGACCGAAGCAGTGAAAAACTGTTTTTT. It yields the protein CASSQDLDRSSEKLFF. This chain links TRBV4-1 with TRBJ1-4; no firm D call. This CDR3 region has 16 residues. Germline CDR1 MGHRA, CDR2 YSYEKL. Trimming took off 0 bases at V and 7 bases at J, with 15 bases between the two ends.

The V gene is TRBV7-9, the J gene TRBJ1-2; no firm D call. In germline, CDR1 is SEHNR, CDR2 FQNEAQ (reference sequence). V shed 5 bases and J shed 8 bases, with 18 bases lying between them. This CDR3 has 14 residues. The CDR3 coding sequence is TGTGCCAGCAGCCTGCGGGCGTCAGACTCCGGCTACACCTTC. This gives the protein CASSLRASDSGYTF.